The 2 T cell receptor beta chains reported below all come from one sample, sequenced in a study of shared clonotypes between healthy human individuals. Repertoires were generated with immunoSEQ multiplex PCR, while TCRdb's copy carries only in-frame clones and drops some. The repertoire holds around 2.5 million clones, with over 85% as singletons. The sequenced material came from naive CD4+ T cells from PBMCs. The sample's subset: CD45RA+ positively selected. The receptors come from a man between 18 and 29 years old in good health. Some clones in this sample may be carry-over from other donors' samples.

The J gene is TRBJ1-3, the V gene TRBV6-1, with a possible D match to TRBD1 (5 bases). There are 15 residues in the CDR3. V gave up 3 bases and J gave up 0 bases, with 9 bases separating them. Germline-derived CDR1 and CDR2 are MNHNS and SASEGT. The CDR3 protein is CASSEEGSSGNTIYF. The CDR3 coding sequence is TGTGCCAGCAGTGAGGAGGGGAGCTCTGGAAACACCATATATTTT.

This chain uses TRBV27 with TRBJ1-2; D gene uncertain. Germline CDR1 and CDR2: MNHEY and SMNVEV (reference sequence). Trimming cost V 2 bases and J 2 bases, with 15 bases left between them. The CDR3 runs 16 residues. This CDR3 is CASSLIGSQRNYGYTF. CDR3 DNA: TGTGCCAGCAGTTTAATAGGGTCCCAAAGGAACTATGGCTACACCTTC.